The rows below give T cell receptor beta chains drawn from one sample of a study of T-cell reconstitution after alpha-beta-depleted transplantation in children. A single record per CDR3 protein comes from TCRdb applying MiXCR to the PCR reads. The table has 170,000 or so distinct CDR3 sequences, about 6.3% seen once. The specimen comprised PBMCs from the stem cell graft donor, sampled from the stem cell graft. The source of these receptors is a human donor who donated a stem cell graft to a child with Wiskott-Aldrich syndrome. Both conserved end residues are part of each CDR3. The D gene is left open where the match is weak. The size entry is marked missing in some rows and otherwise reads once, few, many or a size class.

CDR3 protein: CASSQDQGFENIQYF; CDR3 DNA: TGTGCCAGCAGCCAAGATCAAGGGTTCGAAAACATTCAGTACTTC; D gene: -; clone size: -; J gene: TRBJ2-4; V gene: TRBV14
CDR3 protein: CASSFVFGLGGTQYF; CDR3 DNA: TGTGCCAGCAGTTTCGTTTTCGGTCTGGGGGGGACCCAGTACTTC; D gene: -; clone size: many; J gene: TRBJ2-5; V gene: TRBV27
CDR3 protein: CASSVVGDDEAFF; CDR3 DNA: TGTGCCAGCAGCGTAGTAGGGGACGATGAAGCTTTCTTT; D gene: -; clone size: many; J gene: TRBJ1-1; V gene: TRBV9
CDR3 protein: CASSQTTGFKQYF; CDR3 DNA: TGCGCCAGCAGCCAAACCACAGGGTTTAAGCAGTACTTC; D gene: -; clone size: many; J gene: TRBJ2-7; V gene: TRBV5-1
CDR3 protein: CAISPGTAPPLDTQYF; CDR3 DNA: TGTGCCATCAGTCCAGGGACCGCACCCCCCCTAGATACGCAGTATTTT; D gene: -; clone size: many; J gene: TRBJ2-3; V gene: TRBV10-3
CDR3 protein: CAFCPQAGGKIGSYNEQFF; CDR3 DNA: TGTGCCTTCTGTCCCCAGGCAGGGGGCAAAATCGGCTCCTACAATGAGCAGTTCTTC; D gene: TRBD1; clone size: -; J gene: TRBJ2-1; V gene: TRBV12-3/TRBV12-4
CDR3 protein: CASSLALLVVNETQYF; CDR3 DNA: TGTGCCAGCAGCTTAGCGCTTCTAGTCGTCAACGAGACCCAGTACTTC; D gene: -; clone size: many; J gene: TRBJ2-5; V gene: TRBV7-2
CDR3 protein: CASSLGGTQAFF; CDR3 DNA: TGCGCCAGCAGCTTGGGGGGGACTCAAGCTTTCTTT; D gene: -; clone size: many; J gene: TRBJ1-1; V gene: TRBV5-1
CDR3 protein: CASSPRKPPHYEQYF; CDR3 DNA: TGTGCCAGCAGCCCTCGAAAGCCACCCCACTACGAGCAGTACTTC; D gene: -; clone size: many; J gene: TRBJ2-7; V gene: TRBV7-6
CDR3 protein: CAWSFSGLTGESYEQYF; CDR3 DNA: TGTGCCTGGAGTTTCTCCGGGCTCACAGGGGAATCCTACGAGCAGTACTTC; D gene: TRBD1; clone size: few; J gene: TRBJ2-7; V gene: TRBV30
CDR3 protein: CASSLARGGETQYF; CDR3 DNA: TGTGCCAGCAGCTTAGCCAGGGGCGGGGAGACCCAGTACTTC; D gene: -; clone size: -; J gene: TRBJ2-5; V gene: TRBV7-9